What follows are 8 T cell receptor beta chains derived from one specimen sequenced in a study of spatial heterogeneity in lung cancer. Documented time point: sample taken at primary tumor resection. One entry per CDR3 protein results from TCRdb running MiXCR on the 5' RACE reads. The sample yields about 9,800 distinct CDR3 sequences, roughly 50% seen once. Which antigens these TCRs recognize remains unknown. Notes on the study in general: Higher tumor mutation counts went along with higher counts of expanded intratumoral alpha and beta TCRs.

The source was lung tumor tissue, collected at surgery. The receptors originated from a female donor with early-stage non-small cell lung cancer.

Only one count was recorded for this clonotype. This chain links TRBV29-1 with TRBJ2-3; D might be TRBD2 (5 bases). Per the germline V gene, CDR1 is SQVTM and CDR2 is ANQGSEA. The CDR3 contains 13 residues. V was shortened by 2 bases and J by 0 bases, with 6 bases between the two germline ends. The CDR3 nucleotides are TGCAGCGTTGAACCTAGCAGCACAGATACGCAGTATTTT. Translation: CSVEPSSTDTQYF.

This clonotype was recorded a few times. The CDR3 protein is CSAGIETQYF. DNA of the CDR3: TGCAGTGCCGGGATAGAAACCCAGTACTTC. The V gene is TRBV20-1, the J gene TRBJ2-5; the D gene is possibly TRBD2 (5 bases). CDR3 size: 10 residues. CDR1 and CDR2 (germline): DFQATT, SNEGSKA (reference sequence). V was clipped by 6 bases and J by 8 bases, with 10 bases between them.

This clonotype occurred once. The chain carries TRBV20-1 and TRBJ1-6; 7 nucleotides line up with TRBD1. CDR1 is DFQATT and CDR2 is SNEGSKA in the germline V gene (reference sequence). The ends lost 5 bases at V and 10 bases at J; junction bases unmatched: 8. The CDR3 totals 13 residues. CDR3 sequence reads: CSAPGGPGSPLHF. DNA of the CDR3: TGCAGTGCTCCAGGGGGGCCGGGGTCACCCCTCCACTTT.

CDR3 protein: CASSPHSGKNTEAFF. CDR3 DNA sequence: TGTGCCAGCAGTCCACATTCGGGGAAGAACACTGAAGCTTTCTTT. The chain has TRBV12-3 or TRBV12-4 and TRBJ1-1; unclear D gene. This CDR3 has 15 amino acids. Trimming stripped 5 bases from V and 1 base from J, with 14 bases between.

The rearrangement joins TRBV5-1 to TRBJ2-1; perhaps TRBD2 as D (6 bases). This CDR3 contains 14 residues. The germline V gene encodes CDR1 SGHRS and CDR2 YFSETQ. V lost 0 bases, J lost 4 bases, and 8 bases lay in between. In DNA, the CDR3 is TGCGCCAGCAGCTTGGAAGGGAGGTACAATGAGCAGTTCTTC. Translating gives CASSLEGRYNEQFF.

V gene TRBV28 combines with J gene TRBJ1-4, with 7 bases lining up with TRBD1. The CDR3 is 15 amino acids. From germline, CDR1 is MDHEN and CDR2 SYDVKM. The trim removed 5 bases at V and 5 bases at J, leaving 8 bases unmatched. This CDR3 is CASSLNRGGNEKLFF. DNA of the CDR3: TGTGCCAGCAGTCTCAACAGGGGTGGGAATGAAAAACTGTTTTTT. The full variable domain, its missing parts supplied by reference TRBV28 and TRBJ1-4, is DVKVTQSSRYLVKRTGEKVFLECVQDMDHENMFWYRQDPGLGLRLIYFSYDVKMKEKGDIPEGYSVSREKKERFSLILESASTNQTSMYLCASSLNRGGNEKLFFGSGTQLSVL.

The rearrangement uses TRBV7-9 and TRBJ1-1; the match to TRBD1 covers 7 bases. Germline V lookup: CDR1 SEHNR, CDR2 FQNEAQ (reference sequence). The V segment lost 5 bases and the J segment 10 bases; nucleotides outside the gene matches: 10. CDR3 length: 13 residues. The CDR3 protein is CASSPAGTDGAFF. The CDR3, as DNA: TGTGCCAGCAGCCCAGCCGGGACAGACGGAGCTTTCTTT.

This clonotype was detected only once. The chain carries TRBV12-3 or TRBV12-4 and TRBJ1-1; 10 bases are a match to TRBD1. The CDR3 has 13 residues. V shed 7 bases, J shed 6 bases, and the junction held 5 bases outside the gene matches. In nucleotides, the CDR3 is TGTGCCAGCACCCGACAGGGGGCCTCTGAAGCTTTCTTT. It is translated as CASTRQGASEAFF.